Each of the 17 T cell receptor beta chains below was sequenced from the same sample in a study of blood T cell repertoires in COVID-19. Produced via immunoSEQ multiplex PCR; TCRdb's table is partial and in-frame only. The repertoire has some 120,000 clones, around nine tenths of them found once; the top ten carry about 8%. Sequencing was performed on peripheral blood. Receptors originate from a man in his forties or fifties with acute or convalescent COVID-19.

CDR3: CASSSPGGVTQYF. DNA for the CDR3: TGTGCCAGCAGCTCCCCCGGGGGAGTGACCCAGTACTTC. V usage is TRBV7-9 and J usage is TRBJ2-5; TRBD2 might be the D (6 bases). The CDR3 runs 13 residues. V shed 4 bases and J shed 7 bases, with 13 bases lying between them. Germline CDR1 reads SEHNR; CDR2 reads FQNEAQ (reference sequence).

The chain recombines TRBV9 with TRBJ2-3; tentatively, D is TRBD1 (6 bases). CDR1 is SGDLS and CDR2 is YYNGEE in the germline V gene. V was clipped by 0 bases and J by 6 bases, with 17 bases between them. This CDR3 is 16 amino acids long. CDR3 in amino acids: CASSVVAGPRGDTQYF. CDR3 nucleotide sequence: TGTGCCAGCAGCGTAGTGGCGGGTCCGAGGGGGGATACGCAGTATTTT.

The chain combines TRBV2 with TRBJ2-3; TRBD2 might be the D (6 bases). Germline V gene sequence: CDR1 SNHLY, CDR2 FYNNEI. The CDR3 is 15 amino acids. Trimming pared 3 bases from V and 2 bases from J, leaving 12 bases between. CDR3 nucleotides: TGTGCCAGCAGTGACCGAGGACTACCCACAGATACGCAGTATTTT. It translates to CASSDRGLPTDTQYF.

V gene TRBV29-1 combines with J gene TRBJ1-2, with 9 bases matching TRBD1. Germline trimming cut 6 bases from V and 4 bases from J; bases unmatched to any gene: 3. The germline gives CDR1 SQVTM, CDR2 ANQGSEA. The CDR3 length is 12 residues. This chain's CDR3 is CSVDRGAYGYTF. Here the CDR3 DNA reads TGCAGCGTGGACAGGGGTGCCTATGGCTACACCTTC.

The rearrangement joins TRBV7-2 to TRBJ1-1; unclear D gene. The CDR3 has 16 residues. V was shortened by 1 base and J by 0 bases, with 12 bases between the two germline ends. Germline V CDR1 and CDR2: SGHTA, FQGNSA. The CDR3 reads CASSLGPRPVNTEAFF. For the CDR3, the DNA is TGTGCCAGCAGCTTAGGCCCTCGCCCAGTGAACACTGAAGCTTTCTTT. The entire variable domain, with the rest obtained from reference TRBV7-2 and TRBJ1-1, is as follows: GAGVSQSPSNKVTEKGKDVELRCDPISGHTALYWYRQSLGQGLEFLIYFQGNSAPDKSGLPSDRFSAERTGGSVSTLTIQRTQQEDSAVYLCASSLGPRPVNTEAFFGQGTRLTVV.

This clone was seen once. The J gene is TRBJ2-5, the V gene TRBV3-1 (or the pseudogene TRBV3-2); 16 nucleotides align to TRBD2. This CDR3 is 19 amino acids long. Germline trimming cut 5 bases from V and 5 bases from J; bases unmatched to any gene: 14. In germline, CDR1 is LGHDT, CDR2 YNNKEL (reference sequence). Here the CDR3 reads CASSGAGTSGRASRETQYF. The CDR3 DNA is TGTGCCAGCAGCGGTGCCGGGACTAGCGGGAGGGCCTCTCGGGAGACCCAGTACTTC.

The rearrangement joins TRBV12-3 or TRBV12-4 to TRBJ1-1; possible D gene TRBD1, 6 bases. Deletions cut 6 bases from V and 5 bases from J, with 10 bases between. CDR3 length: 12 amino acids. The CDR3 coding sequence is TGTGCCAGCAGGGGGGCCTCGACTGAAGCTTTCTTT. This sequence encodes CASRGASTEAFF.

CDR3 residues: CATQEADGEKLFF. In DNA form, the CDR3 reads TGTGCCACCCAAGAGGCAGACGGTGAAAAACTGTTTTTT. The V gene is TRBV19, the J gene TRBJ1-4, with D unclear. The CDR3 consists of 13 residues. In germline, CDR1 is LNHDA, CDR2 SQIVND (reference sequence). Trimming shortened V by 10 bases and J by 7 bases, and 16 bases separated the two germline ends.

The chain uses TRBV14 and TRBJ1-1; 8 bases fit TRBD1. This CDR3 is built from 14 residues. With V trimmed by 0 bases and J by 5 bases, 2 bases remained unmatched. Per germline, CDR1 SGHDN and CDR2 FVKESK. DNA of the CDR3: TGTGCCAGCAGCCAAGACAGGGGGCAAACTGAAGCTTTCTTT. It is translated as CASSQDRGQTEAFF.

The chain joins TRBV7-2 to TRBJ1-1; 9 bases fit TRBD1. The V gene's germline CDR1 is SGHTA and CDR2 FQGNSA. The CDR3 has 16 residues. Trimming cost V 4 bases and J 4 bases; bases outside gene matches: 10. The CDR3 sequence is CASSWTGTGRITEAFF. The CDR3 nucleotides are TGTGCCAGCAGCTGGACCGGGACAGGGAGGATCACTGAAGCTTTCTTT.

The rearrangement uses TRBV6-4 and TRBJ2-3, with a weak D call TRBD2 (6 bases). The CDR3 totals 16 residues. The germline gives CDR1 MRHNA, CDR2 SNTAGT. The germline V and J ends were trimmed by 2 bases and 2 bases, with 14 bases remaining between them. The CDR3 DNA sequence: TGTGCCAGCAGTGACCAGGTAGCGGTACACACAGATACGCAGTATTTT. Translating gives CASSDQVAVHTDTQYF.

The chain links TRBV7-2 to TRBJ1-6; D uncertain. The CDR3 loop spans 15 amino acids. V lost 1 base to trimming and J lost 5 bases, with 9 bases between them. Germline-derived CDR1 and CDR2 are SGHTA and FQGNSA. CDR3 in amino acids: CASSLGETNNSPLHF. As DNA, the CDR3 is TGTGCCAGCAGCTTAGGGGAGACCAATAATTCACCCCTCCACTTT.

Written as DNA, the CDR3 is TGTGCCAGCAGCTCCAGAGACAGGGTGAGCAATCAGCCCCAGCATTTT. It yields the protein CASSSRDRVSNQPQHF. J is TRBJ1-5 and V is TRBV7-8; TRBD1 aligns across 7 bases. The CDR3 covers 16 residues. J was trimmed by 1 base and V by 4 bases; bases with no gene match: 7. The germline V gene encodes CDR1 SGHVS and CDR2 FQNEAQ.

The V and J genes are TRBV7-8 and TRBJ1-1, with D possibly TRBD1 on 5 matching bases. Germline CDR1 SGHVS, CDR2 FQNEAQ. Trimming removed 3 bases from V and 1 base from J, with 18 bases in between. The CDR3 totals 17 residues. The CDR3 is CASSFRAGQGSNTEAFF. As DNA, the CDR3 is TGTGCCAGCAGCTTTCGGGCAGGGCAGGGATCGAACACTGAAGCTTTCTTT.

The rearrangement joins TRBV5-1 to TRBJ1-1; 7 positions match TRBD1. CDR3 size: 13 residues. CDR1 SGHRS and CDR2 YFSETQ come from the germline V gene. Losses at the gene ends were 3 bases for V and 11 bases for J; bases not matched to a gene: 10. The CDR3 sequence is CASSSSDRSSAFF. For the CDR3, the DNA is TGCGCCAGCAGCTCCTCGGACAGGTCATCCGCTTTCTTT.

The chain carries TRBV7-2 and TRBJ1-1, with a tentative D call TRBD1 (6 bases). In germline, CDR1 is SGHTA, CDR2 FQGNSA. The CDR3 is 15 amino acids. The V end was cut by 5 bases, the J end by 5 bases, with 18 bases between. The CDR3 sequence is CASSLFRGARTEAFF. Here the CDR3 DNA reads TGTGCCAGCAGCCTGTTCCGGGGGGCGAGGACTGAAGCTTTCTTT.

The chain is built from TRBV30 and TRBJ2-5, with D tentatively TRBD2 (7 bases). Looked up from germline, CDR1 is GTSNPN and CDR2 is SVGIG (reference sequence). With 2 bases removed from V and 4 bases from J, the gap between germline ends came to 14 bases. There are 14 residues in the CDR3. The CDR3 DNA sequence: TGTGCCTGGAGTCACGGGGGGCTGGCAGAGACCCAGTACTTC. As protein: CAWSHGGLAETQYF.